This record concerns one T cell receptor beta chain sequence. The time point denotes: persistent/refractory GD, antithyroid drugs over 5 years with positive TRAb. Researchers made the TCR library from RNA that was extracted from PBMCs. Through Arm-PCR of CDR3 regions and iRepertoire HTBI primers, TCR beta libraries were built. TCRdb reanalysed the multiplex PCR reads using MiXCR and keeps one entry per CDR3 protein. In the table there are a few hundred thousand distinct CDR3 sequences, about 22% of which are singletons. The sample comes from a study of regulatory T cells in long-lasting Graves disease. CDR1 KGHSH and CDR2 LQKENI come from the germline V gene. V was shortened by 2 bases and J by 0 bases, with 14 bases between the two germline ends. The CDR3 length is 18 residues.

The clonotype comes from a female donor with Graves disease. The input for sequencing was peripheral blood mononuclear cells (PBMCs), taken when the disease was refractory, from a patient treated with antithyroid drugs. The genes are TRBV18 and TRBJ2-6, with unresolved D. The CDR3 region has the DNA TGTGCCAGCTCACCAGTTGGCGACTCCTACTCTGGGGCCAACGTCCTGACTTTC. Translating gives CASSPVGDSYSGANVLTF.